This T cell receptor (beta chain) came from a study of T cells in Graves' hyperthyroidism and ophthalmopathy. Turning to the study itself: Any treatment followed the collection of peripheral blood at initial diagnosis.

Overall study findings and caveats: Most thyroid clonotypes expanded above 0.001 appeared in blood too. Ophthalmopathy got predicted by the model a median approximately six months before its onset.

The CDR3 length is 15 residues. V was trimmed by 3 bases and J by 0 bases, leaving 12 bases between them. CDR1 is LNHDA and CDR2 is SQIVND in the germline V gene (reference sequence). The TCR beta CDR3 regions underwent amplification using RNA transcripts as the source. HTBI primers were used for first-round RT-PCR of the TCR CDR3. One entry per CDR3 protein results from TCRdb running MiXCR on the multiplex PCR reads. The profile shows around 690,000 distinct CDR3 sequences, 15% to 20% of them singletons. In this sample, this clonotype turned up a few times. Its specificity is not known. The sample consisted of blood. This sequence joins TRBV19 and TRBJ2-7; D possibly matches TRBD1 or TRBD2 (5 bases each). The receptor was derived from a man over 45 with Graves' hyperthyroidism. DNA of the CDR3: TGTGCCAGTAGTATCAAGCGGACATACTCCTACGAGCAGTACTTC. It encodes CASSIKRTYSYEQYF.